This TCR beta chain was recovered during a study of response to subunit inactivated influenza vaccine. The study, taken as a whole, reports: Every seasonal influenza vaccination brings in few new T cells, the authors suggested.

TCRdb redid the calling of the RT-PCR reads with MiXCR, one entry per CDR3 protein. The data contain roughly 650,000 distinct CDR3 sequences, approximately 14% of them singletons. A few counts support this clonotype. The antigen remains unidentified. After removal of 1 base from V and 10 bases from J, the junction contained 16 bases not matched to a gene. The CDR3 totals 16 residues. Per germline, CDR1 DFQATT and CDR2 SNEGSKA (reference sequence). The receptor comes from a man between 50 and 59 years old who received an inactivated influenza vaccine. Specimen: PBMCs from blood, collected approximately 13 days after vaccination. The rearrangement links TRBV20-1 to TRBJ1-5; 7 nucleotides agree with TRBD1. For the CDR3, the DNA is TGCAGTGCTAGAGGGTCTCCAGACAGGGATGGTTCTCCCCAGCATTTT. The encoded protein is CSARGSPDRDGSPQHF.